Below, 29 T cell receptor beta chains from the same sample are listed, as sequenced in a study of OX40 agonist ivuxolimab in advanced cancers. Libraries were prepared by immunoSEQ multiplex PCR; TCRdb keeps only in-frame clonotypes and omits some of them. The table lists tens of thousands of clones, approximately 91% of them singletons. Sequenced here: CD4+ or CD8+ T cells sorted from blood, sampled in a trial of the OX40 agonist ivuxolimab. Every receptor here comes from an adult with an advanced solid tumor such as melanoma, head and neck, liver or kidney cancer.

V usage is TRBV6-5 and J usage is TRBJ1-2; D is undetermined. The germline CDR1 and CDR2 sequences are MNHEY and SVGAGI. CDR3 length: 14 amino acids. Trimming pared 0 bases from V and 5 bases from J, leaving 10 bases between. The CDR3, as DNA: TGTGCCAGCAGTTACTCCCGGACGAGATATGGCTACACCTTC. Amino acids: CASSYSRTRYGYTF.

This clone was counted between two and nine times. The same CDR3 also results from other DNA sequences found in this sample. As DNA, the CDR3 is TGCGCCAGCAGCCAAGAAACAGGGGGCGAAAACACCATATATTTT. The encoded protein is CASSQETGGENTIYF. This chain joins TRBV4-3 and TRBJ1-3; 9 bases agree with TRBD1. J lost 6 bases, V lost 0 bases, and 3 bases had no gene match. The CDR3 length is 15 residues. Looked up from germline, CDR1 is LGHNA and CDR2 is YSLEER.

The CDR3 here is CASSLYPGAYEQYF. The CDR3 coding sequence is TGTGCCAGCAGTTTATACCCGGGAGCCTACGAGCAGTACTTC. The chain carries TRBV27 and TRBJ2-7, with D tentatively TRBD2 (6 bases). Germline-derived CDR1 and CDR2 are MNHEY and SMNVEV (reference sequence). CDR3 length: 14 residues. Trimming removed 1 base from V and 2 bases from J, with 9 bases in between.

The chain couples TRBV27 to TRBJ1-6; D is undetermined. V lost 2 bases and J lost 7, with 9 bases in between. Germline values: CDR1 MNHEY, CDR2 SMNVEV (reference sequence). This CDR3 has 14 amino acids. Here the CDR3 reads CASSLGALNSPLHF. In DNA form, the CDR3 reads TGTGCCAGCAGTTTAGGAGCATTAAATTCACCCCTCCACTTT.

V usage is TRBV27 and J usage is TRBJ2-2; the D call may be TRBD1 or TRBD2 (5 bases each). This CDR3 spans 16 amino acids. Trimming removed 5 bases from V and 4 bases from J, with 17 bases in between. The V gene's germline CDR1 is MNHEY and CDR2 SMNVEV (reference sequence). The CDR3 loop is CASSLEGNRGTGELFF. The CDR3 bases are TGTGCCAGCAGTCTAGAGGGGAATAGGGGCACCGGGGAGCTGTTTTTT.

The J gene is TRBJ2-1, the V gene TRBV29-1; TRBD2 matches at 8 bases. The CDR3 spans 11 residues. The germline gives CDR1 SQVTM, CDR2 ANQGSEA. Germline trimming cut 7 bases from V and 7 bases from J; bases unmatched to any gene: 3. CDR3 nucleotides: TGCAGCGGGACTAGCATAAATGAGCAGTTCTTC. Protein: CSGTSINEQFF.

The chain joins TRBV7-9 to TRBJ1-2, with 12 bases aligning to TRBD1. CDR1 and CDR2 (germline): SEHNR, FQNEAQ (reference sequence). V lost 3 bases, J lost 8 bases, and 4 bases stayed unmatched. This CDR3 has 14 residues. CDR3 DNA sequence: TGTGCCAGCAGCTTGGGACAGGGGGCCGTGGGCTACACCTTC. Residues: CASSLGQGAVGYTF.

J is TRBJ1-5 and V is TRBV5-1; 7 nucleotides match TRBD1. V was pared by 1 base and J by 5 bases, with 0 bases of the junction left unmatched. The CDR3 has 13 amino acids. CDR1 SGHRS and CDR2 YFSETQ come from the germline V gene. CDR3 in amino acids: CASSLTGDQPQHF. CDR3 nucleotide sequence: TGCGCCAGCAGCTTGACAGGGGATCAGCCCCAGCATTTT. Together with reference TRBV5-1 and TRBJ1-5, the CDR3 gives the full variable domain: KAGVTQTPRYLIKTRGQQVTLSCSPISGHRSVSWYQQTPGQGLQFLFEYFSETQRNKGNFPGRFSGRQFSNSRSEMNVSTLELGDSALYLCASSLTGDQPQHFGDGTRLSIL.

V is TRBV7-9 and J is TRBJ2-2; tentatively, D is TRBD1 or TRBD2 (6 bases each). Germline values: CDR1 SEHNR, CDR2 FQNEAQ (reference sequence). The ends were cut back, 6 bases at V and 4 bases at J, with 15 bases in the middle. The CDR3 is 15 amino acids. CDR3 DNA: TGTGCCAGCAGTACCTTCAGGGGAGGCACCGGGGAGCTGTTTTTT. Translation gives CASSTFRGGTGELFF.

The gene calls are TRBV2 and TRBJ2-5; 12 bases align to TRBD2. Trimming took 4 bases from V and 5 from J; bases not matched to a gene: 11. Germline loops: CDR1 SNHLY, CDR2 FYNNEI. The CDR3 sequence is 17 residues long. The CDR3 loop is CASSGGATSGRWETQYF. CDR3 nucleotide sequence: TGTGCCAGCAGTGGGGGGGCTACTAGCGGGAGGTGGGAGACCCAGTACTTC.

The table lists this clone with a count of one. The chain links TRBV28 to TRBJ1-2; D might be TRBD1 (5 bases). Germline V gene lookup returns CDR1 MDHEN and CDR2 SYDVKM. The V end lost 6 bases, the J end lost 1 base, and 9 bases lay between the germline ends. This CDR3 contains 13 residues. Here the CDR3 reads CASSRDSNYGYTF. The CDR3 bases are TGTGCCAGCAGCCGAGACAGTAACTATGGCTACACCTTC.

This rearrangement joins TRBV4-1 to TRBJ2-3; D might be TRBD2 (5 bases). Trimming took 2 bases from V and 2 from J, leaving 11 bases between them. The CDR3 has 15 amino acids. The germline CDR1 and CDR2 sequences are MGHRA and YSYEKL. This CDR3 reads CASSQMPAVTDTQYF. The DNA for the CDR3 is TGCGCCAGCAGCCAAATGCCAGCGGTCACAGATACGCAGTATTTT.

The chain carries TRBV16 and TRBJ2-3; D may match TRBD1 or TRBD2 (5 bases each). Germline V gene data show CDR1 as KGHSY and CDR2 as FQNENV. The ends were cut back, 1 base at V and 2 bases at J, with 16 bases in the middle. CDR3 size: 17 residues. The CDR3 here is CASSQFGARKDTDTQYF. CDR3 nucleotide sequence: TGTGCCAGCAGCCAATTCGGGGCAAGAAAAGACACAGATACGCAGTATTTT.

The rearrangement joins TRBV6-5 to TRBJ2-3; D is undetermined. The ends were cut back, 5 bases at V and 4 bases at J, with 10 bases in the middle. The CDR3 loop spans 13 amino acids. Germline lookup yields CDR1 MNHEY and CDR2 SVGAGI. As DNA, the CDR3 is TGTGCCAGCAGTCCACCGGGCGCAGATACGCAGTATTTT. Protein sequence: CASSPPGADTQYF.

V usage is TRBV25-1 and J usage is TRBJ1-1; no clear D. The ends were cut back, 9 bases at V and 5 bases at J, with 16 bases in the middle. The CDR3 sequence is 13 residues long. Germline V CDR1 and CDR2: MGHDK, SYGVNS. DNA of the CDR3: TGTGCCAGGCCGATGGAGATGGGGACTGAAGCTTTCTTT. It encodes CARPMEMGTEAFF.

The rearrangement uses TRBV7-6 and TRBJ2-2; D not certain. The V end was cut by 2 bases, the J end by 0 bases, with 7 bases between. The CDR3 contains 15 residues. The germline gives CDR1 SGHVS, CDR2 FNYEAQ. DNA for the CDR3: TGTGCCAGCAGCTTAATCGGGTCGAACACCGGGGAGCTGTTTTTT. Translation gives CASSLIGSNTGELFF.

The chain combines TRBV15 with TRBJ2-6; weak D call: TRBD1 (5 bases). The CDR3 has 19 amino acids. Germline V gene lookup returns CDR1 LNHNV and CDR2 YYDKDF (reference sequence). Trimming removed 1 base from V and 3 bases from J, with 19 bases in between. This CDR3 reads CATSRVWQGSTSGANVLTF. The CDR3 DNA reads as TGTGCCACCAGCAGAGTATGGCAGGGTTCGACCAGTGGGGCCAACGTCCTGACTTTC.

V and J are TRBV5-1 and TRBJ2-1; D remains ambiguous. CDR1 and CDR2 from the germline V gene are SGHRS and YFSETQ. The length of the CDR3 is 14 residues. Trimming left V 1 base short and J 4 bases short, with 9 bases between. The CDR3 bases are TGCGCCAGCAGCTTGAAGTCCGCTTACAATGAGCAGTTCTTC. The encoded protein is CASSLKSAYNEQFF.

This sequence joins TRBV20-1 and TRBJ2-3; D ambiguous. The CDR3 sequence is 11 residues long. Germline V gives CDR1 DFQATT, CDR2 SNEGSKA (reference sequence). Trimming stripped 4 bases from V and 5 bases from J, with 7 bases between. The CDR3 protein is CSATVQDTQYF. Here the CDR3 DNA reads TGCAGTGCTACCGTGCAAGATACGCAGTATTTT.

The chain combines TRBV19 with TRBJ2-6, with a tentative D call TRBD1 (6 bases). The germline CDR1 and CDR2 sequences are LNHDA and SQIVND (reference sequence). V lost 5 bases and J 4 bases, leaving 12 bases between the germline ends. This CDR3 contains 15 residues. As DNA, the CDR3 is TGTGCCAGTAGTCCAGGGGTATCGGGGGCCAACGTCCTGACTTTC. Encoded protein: CASSPGVSGANVLTF. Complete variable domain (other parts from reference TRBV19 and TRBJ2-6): DGGITQSPKYLFRKEGQNVTLSCEQNLNHDAMYWYRQDPGQGLRLIYYSQIVNDFQKGDIAEGYSVSREKKESFPLTVTSAQKNPTAFYLCASSPGVSGANVLTFGAGSRLTVL.

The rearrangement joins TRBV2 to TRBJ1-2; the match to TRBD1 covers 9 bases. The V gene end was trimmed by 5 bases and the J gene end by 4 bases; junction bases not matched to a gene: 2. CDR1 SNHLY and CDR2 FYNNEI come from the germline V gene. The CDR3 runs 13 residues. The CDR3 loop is CASSTGGGYGYTF. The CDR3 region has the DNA TGTGCCAGCAGTACAGGGGGCGGCTATGGCTACACCTTC.

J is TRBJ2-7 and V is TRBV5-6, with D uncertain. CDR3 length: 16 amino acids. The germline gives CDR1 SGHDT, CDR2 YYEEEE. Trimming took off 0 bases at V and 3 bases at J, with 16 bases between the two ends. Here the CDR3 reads CASSLEGLSDLYEQYF. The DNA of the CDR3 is TGTGCCAGCAGCTTGGAAGGCCTGAGCGACCTCTACGAGCAGTACTTC.

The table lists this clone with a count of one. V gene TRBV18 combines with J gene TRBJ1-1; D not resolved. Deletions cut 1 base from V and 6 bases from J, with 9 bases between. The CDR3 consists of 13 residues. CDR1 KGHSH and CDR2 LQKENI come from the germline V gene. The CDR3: CASSPQEGAEAFF. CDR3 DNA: TGTGCCAGCTCACCACAGGAAGGCGCTGAAGCTTTCTTT.

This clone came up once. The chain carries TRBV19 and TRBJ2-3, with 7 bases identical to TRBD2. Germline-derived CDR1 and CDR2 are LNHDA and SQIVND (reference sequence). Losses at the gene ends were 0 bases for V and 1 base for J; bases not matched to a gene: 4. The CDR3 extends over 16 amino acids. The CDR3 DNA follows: TGTGCCAGTAGTATAGACCCGGGACTACGCACAGATACGCAGTATTTT. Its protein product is CASSIDPGLRTDTQYF.

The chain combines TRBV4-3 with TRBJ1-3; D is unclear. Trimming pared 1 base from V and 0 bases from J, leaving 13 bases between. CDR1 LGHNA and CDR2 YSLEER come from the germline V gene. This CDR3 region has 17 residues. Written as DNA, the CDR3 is TGCGCCAGCAGCCAAGTGGAAGGTTTTGGCTCTGGAAACACCATATATTTT. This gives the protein CASSQVEGFGSGNTIYF.

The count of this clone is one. In DNA, the CDR3 is TGTGCCAGTAGTATGAAGGGCGGGAGTGGGTACGAGCAGTACTTC. Amino acids: CASSMKGGSGYEQYF. The chain uses TRBV19 and TRBJ2-7; 7 positions match TRBD2. The CDR3 loop spans 15 amino acids. Germline V CDR1 and CDR2: LNHDA, SQIVND (reference sequence). The V segment lost 3 bases and the J segment 4 bases; nucleotides outside the gene matches: 9.

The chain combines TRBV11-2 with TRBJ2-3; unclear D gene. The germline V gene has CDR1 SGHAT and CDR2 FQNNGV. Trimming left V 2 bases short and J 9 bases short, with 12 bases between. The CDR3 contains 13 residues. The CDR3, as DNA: TGTGCCAGCAGCTTAAACGGTTTTGGCACGCAGTATTTT. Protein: CASSLNGFGTQYF.

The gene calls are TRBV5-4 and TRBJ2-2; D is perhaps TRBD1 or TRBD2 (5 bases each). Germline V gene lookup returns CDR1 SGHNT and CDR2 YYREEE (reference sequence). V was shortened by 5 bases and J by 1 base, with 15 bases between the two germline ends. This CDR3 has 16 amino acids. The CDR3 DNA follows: TGTGCCAGCAGTCCGGTGGGGGTGCTGAACACCGGGGAGCTGTTTTTT. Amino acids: CASSPVGVLNTGELFF.

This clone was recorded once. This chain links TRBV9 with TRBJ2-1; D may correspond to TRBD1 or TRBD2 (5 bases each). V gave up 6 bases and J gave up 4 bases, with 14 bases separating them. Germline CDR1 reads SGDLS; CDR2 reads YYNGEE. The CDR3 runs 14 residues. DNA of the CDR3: TGTGCCAGCACCCCCGAGGGGCCTTACAATGAGCAGTTCTTC. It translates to CASTPEGPYNEQFF.